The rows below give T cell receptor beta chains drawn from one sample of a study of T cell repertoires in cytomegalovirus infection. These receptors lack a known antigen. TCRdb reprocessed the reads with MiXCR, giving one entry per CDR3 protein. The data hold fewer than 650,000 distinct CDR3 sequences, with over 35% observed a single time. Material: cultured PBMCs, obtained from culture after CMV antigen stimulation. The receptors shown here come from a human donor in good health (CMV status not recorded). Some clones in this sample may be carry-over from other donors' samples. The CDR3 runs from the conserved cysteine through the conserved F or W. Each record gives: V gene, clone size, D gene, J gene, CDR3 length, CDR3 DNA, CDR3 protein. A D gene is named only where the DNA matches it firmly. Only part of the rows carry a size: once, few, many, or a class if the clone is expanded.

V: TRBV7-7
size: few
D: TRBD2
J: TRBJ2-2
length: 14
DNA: TGTGCCGTTGGACTAGCGGCGGCTGCGGGGGAGCTGTTTTTT
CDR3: CAVGLAAAAGELFF

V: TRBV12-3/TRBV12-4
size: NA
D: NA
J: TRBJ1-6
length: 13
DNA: TGTGCCAGCAGTTTGGGCAGGGGTTCACCCCTCCACTTT
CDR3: CASSLGRGSPLHF

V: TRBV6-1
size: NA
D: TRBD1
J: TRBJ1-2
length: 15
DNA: TGTGCCAGCAGTGATAGGGGCAGGGGGACGAAGGGCTACACCTTC
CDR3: CASSDRGRGTKGYTF

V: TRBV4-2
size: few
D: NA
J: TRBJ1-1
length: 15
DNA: TGTGCCAGCAGCCAAGAGCGGCAGAGCGACACTGAAGCTTTCTTT
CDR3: CASSQERQSDTEAFF

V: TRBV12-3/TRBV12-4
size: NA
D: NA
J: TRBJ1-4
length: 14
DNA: TGTGCCAGCAGTTTAACCCGGGAGGGCGAAAAACTGTTTTTT
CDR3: CASSLTREGEKLFF

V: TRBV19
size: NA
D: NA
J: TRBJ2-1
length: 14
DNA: TGTGCCAGTAGTACTAGCGCGGCCTACAATGAGCAGTTCTTC
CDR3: CASSTSAAYNEQFF

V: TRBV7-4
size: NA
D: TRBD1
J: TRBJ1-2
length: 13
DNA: TGTGCCAGCAGCTTGGACAGGGGAGGCGGCTACACCTTC
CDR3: CASSLDRGGGYTF

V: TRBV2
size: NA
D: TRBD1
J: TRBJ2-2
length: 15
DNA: TGTGCCAGCACCTTCGGACAGGGGGGGACCGGGGAGCTGTTTTTT
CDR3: CASTFGQGGTGELFF

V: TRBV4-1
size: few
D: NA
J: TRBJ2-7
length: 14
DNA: TGCGCCAGCAGCCAAATCACTAGGAACTACGAGCAGTACTTC
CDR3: CASSQITRNYEQYF

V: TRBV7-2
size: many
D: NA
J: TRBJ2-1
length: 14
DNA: TGTGCCAGCAGCCCTTCTGGTTCCTACAATGAGCAGTTCTTC
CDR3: CASSPSGSYNEQFF

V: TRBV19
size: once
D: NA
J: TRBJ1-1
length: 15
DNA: TGTGCCAGTAGTAGGGGGTCTGTGAAGAACACTGAAGCTTTCTTT
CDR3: CASSRGSVKNTEAFF

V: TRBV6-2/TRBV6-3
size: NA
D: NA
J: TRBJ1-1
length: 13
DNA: TGTGCCAGCAGGGCAGGGAAGAACACTGAAGCTTTCTTT
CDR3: CASRAGKNTEAFF

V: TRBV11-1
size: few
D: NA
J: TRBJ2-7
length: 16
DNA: TGTGCCAGCAGCTTAGAAGCGTGGGAGAATTTTTACGAGCAGTACTTC
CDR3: CASSLEAWENFYEQYF

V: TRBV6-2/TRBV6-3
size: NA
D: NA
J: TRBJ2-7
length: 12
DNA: TGTGCCAGCAGGAACAGGGTCTACGAGCAGTACTTC
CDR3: CASRNRVYEQYF

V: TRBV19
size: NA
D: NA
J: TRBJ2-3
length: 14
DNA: TGTGCCAGTAGTATGAGCCCGAGAATAGATACGCAGTATTTT
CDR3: CASSMSPRIDTQYF

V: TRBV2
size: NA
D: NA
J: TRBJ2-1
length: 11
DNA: TGTGCCAGCAGGGGGGTGGGAGAGCAGTTCTTC
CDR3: CASRGVGEQFF

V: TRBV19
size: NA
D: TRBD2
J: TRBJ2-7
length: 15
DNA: TGTGCCAGTAGTTCCTCTAGCGGGGCATCCTACGAGCAGTACTTC
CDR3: CASSSSSGASYEQYF

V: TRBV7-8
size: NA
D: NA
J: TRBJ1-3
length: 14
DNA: TGTGCCAGCAGCACCCGGGGCTCTGGAAACACCATATATTTT
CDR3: CASSTRGSGNTIYF

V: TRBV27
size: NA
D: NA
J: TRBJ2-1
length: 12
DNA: TGTGCCACACATCGGGCCTACAATGAGCAGTTCTTC
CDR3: CATHRAYNEQFF

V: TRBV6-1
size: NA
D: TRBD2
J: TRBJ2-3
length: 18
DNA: TGTGCCAGCAGTTACCTAGCGGGAGGCCCAACTAGCACAGATACGCAGTATTTT
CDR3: CASSYLAGGPTSTDTQYF

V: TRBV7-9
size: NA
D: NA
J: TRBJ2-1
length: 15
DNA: TGTGCCAGCAGCTTAGTTCAGTTGGACCCTAATGAGCAGTTCTTC
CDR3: CASSLVQLDPNEQFF

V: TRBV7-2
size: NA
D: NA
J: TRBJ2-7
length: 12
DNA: TGTGCCAGCAGCCAGCGGGCGTACGAGCAGTACTTC
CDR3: CASSQRAYEQYF

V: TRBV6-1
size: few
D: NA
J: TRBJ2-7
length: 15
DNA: TGTGCCAGCAGTGAAGCGACAGCGAACTCCTACGAGCAGTACTTC
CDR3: CASSEATANSYEQYF

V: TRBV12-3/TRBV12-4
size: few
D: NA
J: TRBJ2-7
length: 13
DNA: TGTGCCAGCAGCCTGGGGTCGGAGTACGAGCAGTACTTC
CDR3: CASSLGSEYEQYF

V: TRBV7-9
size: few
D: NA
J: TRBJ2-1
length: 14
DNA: TGTGCCAGCAGCTTAGGGCTTGGGGGTTTTGAGCAGTTCTTC
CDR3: CASSLGLGGFEQFF

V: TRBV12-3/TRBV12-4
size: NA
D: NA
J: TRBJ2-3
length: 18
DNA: TGTGCCAGCAGCGCTATATCCCCGGGGCCCCTGGGCACAGATACGCAGTATTTT
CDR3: CASSAISPGPLGTDTQYF

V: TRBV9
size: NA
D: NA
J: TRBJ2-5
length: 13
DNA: TGTGCCAGCAGCGGGCAGGGCGCAGAGACCCAGTACTTC
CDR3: CASSGQGAETQYF

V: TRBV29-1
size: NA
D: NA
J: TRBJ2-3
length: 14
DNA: TGCAGCGTCCGAGTGGGGTCTAGCACAGATACGCAGTATTTT
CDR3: CSVRVGSSTDTQYF

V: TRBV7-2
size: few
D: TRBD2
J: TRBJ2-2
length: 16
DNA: TGTGCCAGCAGCTTATCGAGCGGGAGGGCCTCCGGGGAGCTGTTTTTT
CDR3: CASSLSSGRASGELFF

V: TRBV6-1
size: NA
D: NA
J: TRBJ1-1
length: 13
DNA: TGTGCCAGCAGTGAACAGGTTCCATTTAAGGCTTTCTTT
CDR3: CASSEQVPFKAFF

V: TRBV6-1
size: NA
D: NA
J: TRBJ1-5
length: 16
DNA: TGTGCCAGCAGGGACCGCAACAGCTATAGCAATCAGCCCCAGCATTTT
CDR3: CASRDRNSYSNQPQHF

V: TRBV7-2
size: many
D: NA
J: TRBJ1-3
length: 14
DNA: TGTGCCAGCAGCTTAGGCAGCAGGGGAAACACCATATATTTT
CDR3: CASSLGSRGNTIYF

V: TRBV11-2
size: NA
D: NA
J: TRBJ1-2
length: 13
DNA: TGTGCCAGCCACAGGACCAGTTCCCATGGCTACACCTTC
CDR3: CASHRTSSHGYTF

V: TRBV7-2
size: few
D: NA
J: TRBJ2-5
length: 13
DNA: TGTGCCAGCAGCTCACAGAGTTTAGAGACCCAGTACTTC
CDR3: CASSSQSLETQYF

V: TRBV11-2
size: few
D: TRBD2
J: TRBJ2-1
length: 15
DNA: TGTGCCAGCAGGTTTAGCGGGAGGGCCGACAATGAGCAGTTCTTC
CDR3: CASRFSGRADNEQFF

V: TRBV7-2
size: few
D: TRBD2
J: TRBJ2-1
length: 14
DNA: TGTGCCAGCAGCACCCTAGCGGGATACAATGAGCAGTTCTTC
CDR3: CASSTLAGYNEQFF

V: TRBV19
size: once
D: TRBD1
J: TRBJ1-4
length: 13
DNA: TGTGCCAGTAGTACGGGACAGGAGAGGCAACTGTTTTTT
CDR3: CASSTGQERQLFF

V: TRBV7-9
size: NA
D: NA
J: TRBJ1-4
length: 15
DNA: TGTGCCAGCAGCAAATCTCGGGGACGTGATAAAAAACTGTTTTTT
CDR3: CASSKSRGRDKKLFF

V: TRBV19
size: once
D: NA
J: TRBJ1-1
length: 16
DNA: TGTGCCAGTAGTCCCACGGCCAGGAGGGGGAACACTGAAGCTTTCTTT
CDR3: CASSPTARRGNTEAFF

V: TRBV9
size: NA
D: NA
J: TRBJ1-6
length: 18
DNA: TGTGCCAGCAGCGAGGCCTCGGGGGCCTATTATTATAATTCACCCCTCCACTTT
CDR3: CASSEASGAYYYNSPLHF

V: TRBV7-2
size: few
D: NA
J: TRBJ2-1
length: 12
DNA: TGTGCCAGCAGCCCCCGGGCCAATGAGCAGTTCTTC
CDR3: CASSPRANEQFF

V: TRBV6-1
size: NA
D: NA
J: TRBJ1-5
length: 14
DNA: TGTGCCAGCAGGGCCAGAGTTAGCAATCAGCCCCAGCATTTT
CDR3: CASRARVSNQPQHF

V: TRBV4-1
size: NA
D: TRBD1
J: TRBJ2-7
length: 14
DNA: TGCGCCAGCAGCCAAAGGACAGGGCCCTACGAGCAGTACTTC
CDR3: CASSQRTGPYEQYF

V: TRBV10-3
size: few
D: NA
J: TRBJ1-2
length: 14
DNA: TGTGCCATCAGTGACGGAAGTGCGTCCTATGGCTACACCTTC
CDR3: CAISDGSASYGYTF

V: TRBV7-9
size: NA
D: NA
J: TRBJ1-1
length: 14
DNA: TGTGCCAGCAGCTTAATGAGGATGAACACTGAAGCTTTCTTT
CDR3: CASSLMRMNTEAFF

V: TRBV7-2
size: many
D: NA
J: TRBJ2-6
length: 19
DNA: TGTGCCAGCAGCTTAGCACATCTATCGCTCGGAACTGGGGCCAACGTCCTGACTTTC
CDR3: CASSLAHLSLGTGANVLTF

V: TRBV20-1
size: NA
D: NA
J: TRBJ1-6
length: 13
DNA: TGCAGTGCTAGGTGGACCCCAGATTCACCCCTCCACTTT
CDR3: CSARWTPDSPLHF

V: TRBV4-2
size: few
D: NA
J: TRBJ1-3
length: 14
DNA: TGTGCCAGCAGCCAAGCAGGGGTTGGAAACACCATATATTTT
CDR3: CASSQAGVGNTIYF

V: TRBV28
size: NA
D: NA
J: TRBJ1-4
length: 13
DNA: TGTGCCAGCAGGGTCAGGCGGAGCGAAAAACTGTTTTTT
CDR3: CASRVRRSEKLFF

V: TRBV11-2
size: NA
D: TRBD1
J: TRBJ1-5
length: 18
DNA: TGTGCCAGCAGCTTACGGGACAGGGCTATCGAGAGCAATCAGCCCCAGCATTTT
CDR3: CASSLRDRAIESNQPQHF

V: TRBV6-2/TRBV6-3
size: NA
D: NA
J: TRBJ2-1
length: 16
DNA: TGTGCCAGCAGTTACGGGCTGGCGGTCTCCTACAATGAGCAGTTCTTC
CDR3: CASSYGLAVSYNEQFF

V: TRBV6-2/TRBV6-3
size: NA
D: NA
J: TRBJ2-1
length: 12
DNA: TGTGCCACCAGGAGCTCCTACAATGAGCAGTTCTTC
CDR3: CATRSSYNEQFF

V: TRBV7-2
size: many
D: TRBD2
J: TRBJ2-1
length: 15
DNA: TGTGCCAGCAGCTCCGGACTAGCGATGTACAATGAGCAGTTCTTC
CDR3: CASSSGLAMYNEQFF

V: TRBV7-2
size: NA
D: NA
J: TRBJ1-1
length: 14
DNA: TGTGCCAGCAGCTTTCGCCAGGGGCACACTGAAGCTTTCTTT
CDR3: CASSFRQGHTEAFF

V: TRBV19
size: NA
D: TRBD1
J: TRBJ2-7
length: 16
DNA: TGTGCCAGTAGACCCCGTACCGGGACAGGAGGCTACGAGCAGTACTTC
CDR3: CASRPRTGTGGYEQYF